The next 4 T cell receptor beta chains were all read from a single sample in a study of shared clonotypes between healthy human individuals. Clones were read by immunoSEQ multiplex PCR, and TCRdb kept only the in-frame ones, dropping some. The sample has 2 million to 3 million clones; over 85% are singletons. The sequencing sample was made of naive CD4+ T cells from PBMCs. Subset: CD45RA+ positively selected. Source of these receptors: a man in his late teens or twenties in good health. Some clones in this sample may be carry-over from other donors' samples.

The chain links TRBV28 to TRBJ1-2; 9 nucleotides match TRBD1. J lost 5 bases, V lost 5 bases, and 12 bases had no gene match. Germline values: CDR1 MDHEN, CDR2 SYDVKM. This CDR3 is 16 amino acids long. CDR3 coding DNA: TGTGCCAGCAGTACTCCATCGGACAGGGGTGGATATGGCTACACCTTC. This codes for CASSTPSDRGGYGYTF.

This clone has just one count. V and J are TRBV21-1 and TRBJ2-1; TRBD1, as called in the table, went unchecked against the DNA. TRBV21-1 is assigned pseudogene status. CDR3 length: 14 residues. The CDR3 region has the DNA TGTGCCAGCAGCAAAGAGGGGACATACAATGAGCAGTTCTTC. It specifies CASSKEGTYNEQFF.

This clone was seen only once. The J gene is TRBJ1-4, the V gene TRBV19, with a tentative D call TRBD1 (6 bases). Trimming removed 6 bases at V and 6 bases at J, with 14 bases between. The CDR3 runs 14 residues. In germline, CDR1 is LNHDA, CDR2 SQIVND (reference sequence). This CDR3 is CASSRTARDEKLFF. Here the CDR3 DNA reads TGTGCCAGTAGCAGGACAGCAAGGGATGAAAAACTGTTTTTT.

The chain employs TRBV9 and TRBJ1-5; unclear D gene. Germline lookup yields CDR1 SGDLS and CDR2 YYNGEE. The CDR3 length is 15 residues. Trimming pared 5 bases from V and 4 bases from J, leaving 16 bases between. The CDR3 protein is CASSQEAGLNQPQHF. CDR3 DNA sequence: TGTGCCAGCAGTCAAGAGGCGGGCCTTAATCAGCCCCAGCATTTT.